The clone carrying this T cell receptor beta chain was counted once. J gave up 6 bases and V 10 bases, and 20 bases lay outside the gene matches. Germline V gene lookup returns CDR1 SNHLY and CDR2 FYNNEI. The CDR3 length is 18 residues. TCRdb's copy holds only in-frame clones and misses some; the assay was immunoSEQ multiplex PCR. The sample holds approximately 300,000 clones, roughly 90% seen once. The data derive from a study of blood T cell repertoires in COVID-19. At the level of the study: Spain, Italy and the United States supplied samples that represented acute and convalescent COVID-19.

The source of this sequence is a man aged 60 to 69 who had recovered from COVID-19. This chain links TRBV2 with TRBJ2-3; 12 bases are a match to TRBD2. Specimen: PBMCs or T cells enriched from blood (not recorded which). CDR3 region: CANRPPSGRAVRPDTQYF. For the CDR3, the DNA is TGTGCCAACCGACCACCTAGCGGGAGGGCCGTCCGTCCGGATACGCAGTATTTT.